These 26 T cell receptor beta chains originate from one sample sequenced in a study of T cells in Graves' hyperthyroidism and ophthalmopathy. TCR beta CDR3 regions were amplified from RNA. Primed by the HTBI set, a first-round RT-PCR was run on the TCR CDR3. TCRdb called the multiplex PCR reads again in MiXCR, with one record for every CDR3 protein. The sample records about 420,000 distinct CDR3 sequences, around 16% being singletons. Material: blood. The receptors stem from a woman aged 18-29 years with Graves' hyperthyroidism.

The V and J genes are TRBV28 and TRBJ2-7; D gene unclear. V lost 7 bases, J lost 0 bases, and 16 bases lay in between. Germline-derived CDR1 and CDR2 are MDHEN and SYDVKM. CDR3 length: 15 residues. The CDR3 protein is CASTPPGPSSYEQYF. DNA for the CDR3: TGTGCCAGCACCCCCCCCGGCCCAAGCTCCTACGAGCAGTACTTC.

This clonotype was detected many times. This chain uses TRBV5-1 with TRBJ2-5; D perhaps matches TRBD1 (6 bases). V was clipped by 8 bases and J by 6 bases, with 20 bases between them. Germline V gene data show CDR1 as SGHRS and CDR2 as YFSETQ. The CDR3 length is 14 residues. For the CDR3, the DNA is TGCGCCAGGGGGGCTCGCGCGGCCCGGAAGACCCAGTACTTC. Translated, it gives CARGARAARKTQYF.

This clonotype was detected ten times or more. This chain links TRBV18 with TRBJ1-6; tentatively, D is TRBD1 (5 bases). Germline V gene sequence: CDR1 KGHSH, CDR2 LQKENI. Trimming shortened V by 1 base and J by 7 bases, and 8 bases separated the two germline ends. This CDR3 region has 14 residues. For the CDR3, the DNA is TGTGCCAGCTCACCACAGGGGAGGAATTCACCCCTCCACTTT. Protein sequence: CASSPQGRNSPLHF.

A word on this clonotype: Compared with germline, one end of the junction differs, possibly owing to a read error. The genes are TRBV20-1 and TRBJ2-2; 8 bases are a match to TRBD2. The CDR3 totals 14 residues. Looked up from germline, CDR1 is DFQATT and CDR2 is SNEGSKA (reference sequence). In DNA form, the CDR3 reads TGCAGTGCTCGGGCGGGAGGTAACACCGGGGAGCCGTTTTTT. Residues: CSARAGGNTGEPFF.

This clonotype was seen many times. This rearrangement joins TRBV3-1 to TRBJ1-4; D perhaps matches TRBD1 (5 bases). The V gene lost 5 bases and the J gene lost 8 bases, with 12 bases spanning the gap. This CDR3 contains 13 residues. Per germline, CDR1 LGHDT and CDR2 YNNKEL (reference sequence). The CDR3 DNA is TGTGCCAGCAGCACTGGGGGTTGGGAAAAACTGTTTTTT. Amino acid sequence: CASSTGGWEKLFF. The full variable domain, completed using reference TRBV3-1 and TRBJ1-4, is DTAVSQTPKYLVTQMGNDKSIKCEQNLGHDTMYWYKQDSKKFLKIMFSYNNKELIINETVPNRFSPKSPDKAHLNLHINSLELGDSAVYFCASSTGGWEKLFFGSGTQLSVL.

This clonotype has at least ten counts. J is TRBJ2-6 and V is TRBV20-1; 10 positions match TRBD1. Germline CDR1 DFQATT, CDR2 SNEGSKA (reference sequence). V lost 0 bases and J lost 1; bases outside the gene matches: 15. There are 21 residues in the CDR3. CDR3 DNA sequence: TGCAGTGCTAGAGATTCTAGATTGGGGACAGGGGACCCGTCTGGGGCCAACGTCCTGACTTTC. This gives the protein CSARDSRLGTGDPSGANVLTF.

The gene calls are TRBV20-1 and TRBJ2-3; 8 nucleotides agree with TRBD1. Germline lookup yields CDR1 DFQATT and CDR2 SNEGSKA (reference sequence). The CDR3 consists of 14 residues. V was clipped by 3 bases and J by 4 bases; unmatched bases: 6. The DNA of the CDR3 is TGCAGTGCTAGGACAGGGGCGGGCGCAGATACGCAGTATTTT. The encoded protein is CSARTGAGADTQYF.

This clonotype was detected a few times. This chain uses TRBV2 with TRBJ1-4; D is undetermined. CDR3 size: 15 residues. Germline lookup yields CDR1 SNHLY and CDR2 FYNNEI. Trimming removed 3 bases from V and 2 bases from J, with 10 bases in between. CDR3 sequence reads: CASSELGLTNEKLFF. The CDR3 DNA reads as TGTGCCAGCAGTGAGTTGGGTTTGACTAATGAAAAACTGTTTTTT.

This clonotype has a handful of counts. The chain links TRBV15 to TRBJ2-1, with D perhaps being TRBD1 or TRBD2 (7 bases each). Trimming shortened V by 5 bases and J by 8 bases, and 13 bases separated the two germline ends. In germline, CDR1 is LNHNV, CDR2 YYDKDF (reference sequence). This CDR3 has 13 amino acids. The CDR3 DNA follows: TGTGCCACCAGCGGGGGAGGGGGCGATGAGCAGTTCTTC. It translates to CATSGGGGDEQFF.

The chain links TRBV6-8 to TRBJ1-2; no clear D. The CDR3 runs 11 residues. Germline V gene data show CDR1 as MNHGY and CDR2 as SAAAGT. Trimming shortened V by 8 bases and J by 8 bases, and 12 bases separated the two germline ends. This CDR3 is CASRTAGGYTF. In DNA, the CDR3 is TGTGCCAGCCGTACCGCGGGGGGCTACACCTTC.

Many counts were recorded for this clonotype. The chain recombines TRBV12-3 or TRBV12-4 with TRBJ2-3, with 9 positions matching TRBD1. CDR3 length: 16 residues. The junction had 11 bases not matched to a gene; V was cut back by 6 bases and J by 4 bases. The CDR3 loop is CASSLAGTGRADTQYF. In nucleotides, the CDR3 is TGTGCCAGCAGCCTCGCTGGGACAGGGAGGGCAGATACGCAGTATTTT.

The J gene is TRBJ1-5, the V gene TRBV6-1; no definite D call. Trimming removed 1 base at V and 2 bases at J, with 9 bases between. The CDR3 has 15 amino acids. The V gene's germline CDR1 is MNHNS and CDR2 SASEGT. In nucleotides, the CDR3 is TGTGCCAGCAGTGAAGGCCAGGTTGGCAATCAGCCCCAGCATTTT. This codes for CASSEGQVGNQPQHF.

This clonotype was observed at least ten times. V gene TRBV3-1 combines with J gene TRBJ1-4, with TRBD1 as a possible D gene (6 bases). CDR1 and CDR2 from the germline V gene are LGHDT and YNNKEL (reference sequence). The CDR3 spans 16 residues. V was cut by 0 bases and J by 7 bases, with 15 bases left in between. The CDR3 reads CASSQERGGIGEKLFF. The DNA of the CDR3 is TGTGCCAGCAGCCAAGAAAGGGGGGGGATCGGTGAAAAACTGTTTTTT.

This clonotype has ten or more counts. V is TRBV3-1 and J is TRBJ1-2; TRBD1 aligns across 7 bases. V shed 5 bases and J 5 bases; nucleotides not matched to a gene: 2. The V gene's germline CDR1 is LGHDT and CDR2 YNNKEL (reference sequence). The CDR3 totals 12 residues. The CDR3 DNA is TGTGCCAGCAGCTGGGGACAGTATGGCTACACCTTC. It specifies CASSWGQYGYTF.

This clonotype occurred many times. The CDR3 region is CASSFSSSYNEQFF. The CDR3 nucleotides read TGCGCCAGCAGCTTCTCGAGCTCCTACAATGAGCAGTTCTTC. The rearrangement links TRBV5-1 to TRBJ2-1, with D unclear. CDR3 length: 14 residues. V was clipped by 2 bases and J by 0 bases, with 6 bases between them. Germline V gene data show CDR1 as SGHRS and CDR2 as YFSETQ. Full variable domain (remainder filled in from reference TRBV5-1 and TRBJ2-1): KAGVTQTPRYLIKTRGQQVTLSCSPISGHRSVSWYQQTPGQGLQFLFEYFSETQRNKGNFPGRFSGRQFSNSRSEMNVSTLELGDSALYLCASSFSSSYNEQFFGPGTRLTVL.

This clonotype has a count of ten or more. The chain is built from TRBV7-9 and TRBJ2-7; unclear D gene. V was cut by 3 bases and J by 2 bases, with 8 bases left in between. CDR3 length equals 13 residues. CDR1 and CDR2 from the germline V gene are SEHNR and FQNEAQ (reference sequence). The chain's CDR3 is CASSLSITYEQYF. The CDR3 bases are TGTGCCAGCAGCTTGAGCATAACCTACGAGCAGTACTTC.

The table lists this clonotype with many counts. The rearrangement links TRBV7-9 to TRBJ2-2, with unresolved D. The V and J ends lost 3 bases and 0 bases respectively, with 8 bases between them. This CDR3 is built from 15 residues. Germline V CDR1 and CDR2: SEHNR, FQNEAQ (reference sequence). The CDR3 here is CASSLDLTNTGELFF. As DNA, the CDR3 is TGTGCCAGCAGCTTGGACCTCACGAACACCGGGGAGCTGTTTTTT.

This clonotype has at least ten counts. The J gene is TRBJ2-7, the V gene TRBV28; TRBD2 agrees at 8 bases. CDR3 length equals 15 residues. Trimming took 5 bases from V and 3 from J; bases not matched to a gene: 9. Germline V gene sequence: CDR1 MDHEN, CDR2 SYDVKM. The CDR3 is CASSHLSGSIYEQYF. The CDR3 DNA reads TGTGCCAGCAGTCACCTAAGCGGGAGTATCTACGAGCAGTACTTC.

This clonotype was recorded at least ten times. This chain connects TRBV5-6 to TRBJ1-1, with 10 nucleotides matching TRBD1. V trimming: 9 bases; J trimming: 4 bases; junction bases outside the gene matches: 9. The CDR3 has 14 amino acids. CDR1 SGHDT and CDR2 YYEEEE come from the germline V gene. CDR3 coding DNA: TGTGCCACAAGCGGGACAGGGGCCGGCACTGAAGCTTTCTTT. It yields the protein CATSGTGAGTEAFF.

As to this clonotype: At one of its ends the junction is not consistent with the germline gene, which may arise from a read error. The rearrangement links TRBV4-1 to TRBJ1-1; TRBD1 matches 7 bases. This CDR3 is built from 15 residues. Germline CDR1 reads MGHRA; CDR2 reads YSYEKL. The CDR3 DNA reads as TGCACCAGCAGCCAAGGGGACAGCATGAACACTGAAGCTTTCTTT. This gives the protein CTSSQGDSMNTEAFF.

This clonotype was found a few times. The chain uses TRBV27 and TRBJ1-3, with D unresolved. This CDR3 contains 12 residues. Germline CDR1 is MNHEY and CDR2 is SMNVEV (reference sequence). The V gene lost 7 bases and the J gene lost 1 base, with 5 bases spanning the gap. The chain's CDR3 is CASISSGNTIYF. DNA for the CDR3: TGTGCCAGCATTTCTTCTGGAAACACCATATATTTT.

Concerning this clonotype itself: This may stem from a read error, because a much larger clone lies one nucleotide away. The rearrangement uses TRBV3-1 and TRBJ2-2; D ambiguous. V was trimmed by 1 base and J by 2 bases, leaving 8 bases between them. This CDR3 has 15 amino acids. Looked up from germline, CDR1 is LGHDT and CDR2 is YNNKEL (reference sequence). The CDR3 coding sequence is TGTGCCAGCAGCCAAGGACGGAGTAACACCGGGGAGCTGTTTTTT. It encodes CASSQGRSNTGELFF.

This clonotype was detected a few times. The CDR3 loop reads CASSVGLAGDYNEQFF. CDR3 nucleotides: TGTGCCAGCAGCGTAGGGCTAGCGGGGGACTACAATGAGCAGTTCTTC. This rearrangement joins TRBV9 to TRBJ2-1, with 10 bases matching TRBD2. The CDR3 runs to 16 residues. Germline V CDR1 and CDR2: SGDLS, YYNGEE. V dropped 0 bases and J dropped 3; count of bases not matched to a gene: 3.

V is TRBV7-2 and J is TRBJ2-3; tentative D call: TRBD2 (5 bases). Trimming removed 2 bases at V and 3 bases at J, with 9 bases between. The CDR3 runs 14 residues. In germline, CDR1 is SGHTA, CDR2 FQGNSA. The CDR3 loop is CASSLFRDTDTQYF. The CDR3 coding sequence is TGTGCCAGCAGCTTATTTCGGGATACAGATACGCAGTATTTT.

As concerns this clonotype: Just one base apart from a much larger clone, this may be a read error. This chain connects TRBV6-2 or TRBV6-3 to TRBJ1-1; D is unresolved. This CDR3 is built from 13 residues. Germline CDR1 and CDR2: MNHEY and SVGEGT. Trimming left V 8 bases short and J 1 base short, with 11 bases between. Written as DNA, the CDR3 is TGTGCCAGCTCTGTACAACCGAACACTGAAGCTTTCTTT. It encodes CASSVQPNTEAFF.

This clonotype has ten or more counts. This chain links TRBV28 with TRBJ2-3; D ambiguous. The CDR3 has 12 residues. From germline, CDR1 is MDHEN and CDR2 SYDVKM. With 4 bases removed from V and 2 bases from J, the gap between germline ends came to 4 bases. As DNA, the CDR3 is TGTGCCAGCAGTTACATCACAGATACGCAGTATTTT. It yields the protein CASSYITDTQYF.